This T cell receptor (beta chain) was recorded in a study of immune characterization of retroperitoneal liposarcoma. TCRdb ran MiXCR on the PCR reads and lists one entry per CDR3 protein. Of around 2,000 distinct CDR3 sequences listed, around 30% are singletons. The CDR3 consists of 13 residues. V lost 5 bases, J lost 5 bases, and 10 bases lay in between. Germline V lookup: CDR1 MNHEY, CDR2 SMNVEV (reference sequence). The chain recombines TRBV27 with TRBJ1-5; D gene unclear. The source is a female donor with retroperitoneal liposarcoma. Sequenced material: tumor tissue. The CDR3 here is CASSPRTDQPQHF. CDR3 in DNA: TGTGCCAGCAGTCCCCGGACGGATCAGCCCCAGCATTTT.